There are a few counts of the clone carrying this T cell receptor (beta chain). The sample comes from a study of regulatory T cells in long-lasting Graves disease. Stated time point: persistent/refractory GD, antithyroid drugs over 5 years with positive TRAb. There was RNA extracted from PBMCs, and the TCR library was made from it. Germline loops: CDR1 DFQATT, CDR2 SNEGSKA (reference sequence). Trimming pared 2 bases from V and 1 base from J, leaving 5 bases between. This CDR3 comprises 12 residues. With iRepertoire HTBI primers and Arm-PCR of CDR3 regions, TCR beta libraries were built. MiXCR was run by TCRdb on the multiplex PCR reads, yielding one entry per CDR3 protein. The sample lists 400,000 to 600,000 distinct CDR3 sequences, 20% to 25% occurring once.

The receptor was derived from a female donor with Graves disease. The starting material was peripheral blood mononuclear cells (PBMCs), obtained when the disease was refractory, from a patient treated with antithyroid drugs. This chain links TRBV20-1 with TRBJ1-1; no clear D. For the CDR3, the DNA is TGCAGTGCTAGACTGAGGAACACTGAAGCTTTCTTT. It yields the protein CSARLRNTEAFF.